This is a list of T cell receptor beta chains from one sample in a study of CXCR3-negative and CXCR3-positive naive CD8 T cells. Reanalyzing the 5' RACE reads, TCRdb keeps one entry per CDR3 protein, without DNA. In all, the sample yields about 120,000 distinct CDR3 sequences. The sequenced sample consisted of naive CXCR3+ CD8+ T cells from blood. The receptors derive from a human donor in good health. Some clones in this sample may be carry-over from other donors' samples. The CDR3 runs from the conserved cysteine through the conserved F or W.

v_gene	j_gene	CDR3aa
TRBV27	TRBJ1-1	CASSFGIEYLNTEAFF
TRBV14	TRBJ2-7	CASSQGLAGNTEQYF
TRBV7-6	TRBJ1-6	CASSFTTNYNSPLHF
TRBV7-2	TRBJ2-7	CASSSGLAGEQYF
TRBV7-8	TRBJ2-7	CASSLGGGSYEQYF
TRBV5-6	TRBJ1-4	CASSQLLSGEKLFF
TRBV7-2	TRBJ1-5	CASSYYSNQPQHF
TRBV25-1	TRBJ1-1	CASSGGGETEAFF
TRBV7-2	TRBJ1-3	CASSYVTGVGNTIYF
TRBV28	TRBJ2-4	CASSFRGATKNIQYF
TRBV28	TRBJ1-5	CASSKTGGLFTGDQPQHF
TRBV4-2	TRBJ2-7	CASSPNRYVENYEQYF
TRBV28	TRBJ2-2	CASSSIWTGDTGELFF
TRBV24-1	TRBJ2-6	CATSDQIQGDASGANVLTF
TRBV6-2/TRBV6-3	TRBJ1-2	CASSSTGHYGYTF
TRBV6-5	TRBJ1-5	CASSLQGVNQPQHF
TRBV25-1	TRBJ2-1	CASSPAGVYNEQFF
TRBV12-3/TRBV12-4	TRBJ2-7	CASAWARGQVGF
TRBV28	TRBJ2-2	CASSRDTGELFF
TRBV11-1	TRBJ2-7	CASSFEGLLYEQYF
TRBV12-3/TRBV12-4	TRBJ1-5	CARRRGILIRNQPQHF
TRBV7-3	TRBJ1-1	CASSVAGEETEAFF
TRBV11-2	TRBJ2-5	CASSHRDAGSWSETQYF
TRBV5-6	TRBJ1-5	CASSFWRTGSNQPQHF
TRBV7-9	TRBJ2-7	CASSLETAPEQYF
TRBV27	TRBJ1-1	CASSFSMGAPDTEAFF
TRBV6-4	TRBJ2-4	CASKPRGSGAKNIQYF
TRBV7-9	TRBJ2-1	CASSLVRVSGGPYNEQFF
TRBV3-1	TRBJ2-2	CASSHPRGDTGELFF
TRBV7-2	TRBJ2-7	CASSTTTGSYEQYF
TRBV7-6	TRBJ1-5	CASSLLGTDYQPQHF
TRBV7-8	TRBJ2-5	CTSSFPAGLTDSAAQETQYF
TRBV6-5	TRBJ2-3	CASTPFVRADTQYF
TRBV20-1	TRBJ2-7	CSARDPGRPYEQYF
TRBV7-9	TRBJ2-1	CASSPAGGNNEQFF
TRBV14	TRBJ1-2	CASSQESTGYNYGYTF
TRBV29-1	TRBJ2-2	CSVELATGVTNTGELFF
TRBV18	TRBJ2-7	CASSPRGQGVYEQYF
TRBV5-1	TRBJ2-3	CASSLRLAGGLSTDTQYF
TRBV12-3/TRBV12-4	TRBJ2-1	CASSLWLNEQFF
TRBV2	TRBJ2-3	CASSERGAGGVTDTQYF
TRBV7-9	TRBJ2-2	CASSYRTGELFF
TRBV28	TRBJ2-7	CASSPTRGIKQYF
TRBV24-1	TRBJ2-1	CATSPRESYNEQFF
TRBV29-1	TRBJ2-7	CSVSEGASYEQYF
TRBV9	TRBJ2-5	CASSERARRETQYF
TRBV14	TRBJ2-1	CASSQGQASYEQFF
TRBV5-1	TRBJ1-1	CASSYDRNTEAFF
TRBV28	TRBJ2-4	CASSPLGATGDIQYF